This record concerns one T cell receptor beta chain sequence. The V segment lost 6 bases and the J segment 4 bases; nucleotides outside the gene matches: 12. Germline lookup yields CDR1 MDHEN and CDR2 SYDVKM. CDR3 length equals 16 residues. The sample originates from a study of cytomegalovirus exposure and HLA in healthy donors. This PCR relied on a set of 60 Vbeta primers and 13 Jbeta primers. Repertoires were generated with immunoSEQ multiplex PCR, while TCRdb's copy carries only in-frame clones and drops some. Here the sample spans under 300,000 clones, 75% to 85% being singletons. This clonotype originated in an older woman in good health and CMV-seropositive. Sequencing was done on a sample of PBMCs. The chain employs TRBV28 and TRBJ1-2, with 9 bases identical to TRBD1. CDR3 bases: TGTGCCAGCAGACCTACGGGAACAGGGGGCATCTATGGCTACACCTTC. It translates to CASRPTGTGGIYGYTF.